The 27 T cell receptor beta chains presented below share a single source sample, sequenced in a study of T cells after somatic rescue of genetic block. Assay used: immunoSEQ multiplex PCR; TCRdb lists only in-frame clones, some missing. The sample lists 55,000 to 70,000 clones, 92% occurring once. Sequences were obtained from peripheral blood mononuclear cells (PBMCs). Receptors were obtained from a middle-aged man.

The chain links TRBV7-2 to TRBJ2-2; 9 bases map to TRBD2. The CDR3 contains 17 residues. Trimming took 4 bases from V and 0 from J; bases not matched to a gene: 6. Germline assignment: CDR1 SGHTA and CDR2 FQGNSA. Written as DNA, the CDR3 is TGTGCCAGCAGCTCCCCAAGCGGGAGGACGAACACCGGGGAGCTGTTTTTT. Protein product: CASSSPSGRTNTGELFF.

The chain carries TRBV4-2 and TRBJ1-5; 8 positions match TRBD1. Germline CDR1 LGHNA, CDR2 YNFKEQ. V lost 2 bases and J lost 7; bases outside the gene matches: 1. CDR3 length equals 13 residues. The CDR3 region is CASSQNRGQPQHF. The CDR3 bases are TGTGCCAGCAGCCAAAACAGGGGGCAGCCCCAGCATTTT.

The rearrangement uses TRBV7-9 and TRBJ2-5, with 11 bases that match TRBD1. Germline CDR1 and CDR2: SEHNR and FQNEAQ (reference sequence). This CDR3 comprises 15 residues. V shed 4 bases, J shed 7 bases, and the junction held 8 bases outside the gene matches. The CDR3 sequence: CASSYLDRGHGTQYF. Here the CDR3 DNA reads TGTGCCAGCAGCTATTTGGACAGGGGGCACGGGACCCAGTACTTC. Filled out from reference TRBV7-9 and TRBJ2-5, the complete variable domain reads DTGVSQNPRHKITKRGQNVTFRCDPISEHNRLYWYRQTLGQGPEFLTYFQNEAQLEKSRLLSDRFSAERPKGSFSTLEIQRTEQGDSAMYLCASSYLDRGHGTQYFGPGTRLLVL.

V and J are TRBV6-5 and TRBJ2-7; D is possibly TRBD1 or TRBD2 (5 bases each). The length of the CDR3 is 13 residues. Looked up from germline, CDR1 is MNHEY and CDR2 is SVGAGI. V lost 4 bases to trimming and J lost 6 bases, with 13 bases between them. CDR3 in amino acids: CASSSGTRSEQYF. The DNA for the CDR3 is TGTGCCAGCAGTTCCGGGACGCGAAGCGAGCAGTACTTC.

This chain links TRBV11-2 with TRBJ2-7; D is undetermined. Germline V gene sequence: CDR1 SGHAT, CDR2 FQNNGV. CDR3 size: 13 residues. Trimming removed 4 bases at V and 5 bases at J, with 12 bases between. Here the CDR3 reads CASSSTRNNEQYF. CDR3 nucleotides: TGTGCCAGCAGCTCGACACGAAATAACGAGCAGTACTTC. The variable domain in full, completed from reference TRBV11-2 and TRBJ2-7, reads EAGVAQSPRYKIIEKRQSVAFWCNPISGHATLYWYQQILGQGPKLLIQFQNNGVVDDSQLPKDRFSAERLKGVDSTLKIQPAKLEDSAVYLCASSSTRNNEQYFGPGTRLTVT.

The chain is built from TRBV5-1 and TRBJ2-7; TRBD1 matches at 8 bases. J was trimmed by 6 bases and V by 4 bases; bases with no gene match: 9. The CDR3 is 14 residues long. CDR1 is SGHRS, CDR2 YFSETQ, per germline. The CDR3 is CASSPGQGGSEQYF. In nucleotides, the CDR3 is TGCGCCAGCAGCCCAGGACAGGGAGGTAGCGAGCAGTACTTC.

This chain links TRBV7-9 with TRBJ2-7, with 8 bases that match TRBD2. V was pared by 1 base and J by 2 bases, with 4 bases of the junction left unmatched. The CDR3 consists of 15 residues. The germline gives CDR1 SEHNR, CDR2 FQNEAQ (reference sequence). CDR3 residues: CASSLVAGGAYEQYF. The CDR3 nucleotides are TGTGCCAGCAGCTTAGTTGCGGGGGGCGCCTACGAGCAGTACTTC.

V is TRBV11-3 and J is TRBJ2-2; 7 bases align to TRBD1. The CDR3 extends over 13 amino acids. J gave up 3 bases and V 7 bases, and 2 bases lay outside the gene matches. Germline V gene sequence: CDR1 SGHNT, CDR2 YENEEA. CDR3 amino acids: CASTDRDTGELFF. Here the CDR3 DNA reads TGTGCCAGCACCGACAGGGACACCGGGGAGCTGTTTTTT.

The V call is TRBV5-1, the J call TRBJ2-5, with a possible D match to TRBD1 (6 bases). The length of the CDR3 is 15 residues. The germline gives CDR1 SGHRS, CDR2 YFSETQ. V was pared by 4 bases and J by 1 base, with 14 bases between. DNA of the CDR3: TGCGCCAGCAGCCTCGGACAGATTATCCAAGAGACCCAGTACTTC. It is translated as CASSLGQIIQETQYF.

This chain links TRBV9 with TRBJ1-5, with D unclear. Trimming took off 0 bases at V and 5 bases at J, with 6 bases between the two ends. Germline CDR1 reads SGDLS; CDR2 reads YYNGEE. The CDR3 extends over 13 amino acids. CDR3 sequence reads: CASSVAGHQPQHF. The CDR3 nucleotides are TGTGCCAGCAGCGTAGCAGGTCATCAGCCCCAGCATTTT.

This clone has a handful of counts. The DNA of the CDR3 is TGTGCCAGCAACGAAAGGGCTGGAGGATATGGCTACACCTTC. Protein sequence: CASNERAGGYGYTF. V usage is TRBV19 and J usage is TRBJ1-2; no reliable D call. The CDR3 has 14 amino acids. Trimming removed 9 bases from V and 5 bases from J, with 19 bases in between. Germline values: CDR1 LNHDA, CDR2 SQIVND (reference sequence).

This clone appeared once. The J gene is TRBJ1-5, the V gene TRBV7-3, with D perhaps matching TRBD1 (5 bases). The V end lost 2 bases, the J end lost 9 bases, and 14 bases lay between the germline ends. This CDR3 comprises 14 residues. CDR1 SGHTA and CDR2 FQGTGA come from the germline V gene. The CDR3 loop reads CASSLGGGTGPQHF. The CDR3 DNA is TGTGCCAGCAGCTTAGGTGGGGGGACCGGGCCCCAGCATTTT.

The chain has TRBV7-9 and TRBJ1-1; D call uncertain. Germline CDR1 SEHNR, CDR2 FQNEAQ (reference sequence). V lost 5 bases to trimming and J lost 2 bases, with 15 bases between them. The CDR3 is made up of 15 amino acids. The DNA of the CDR3 is TGTGCCAGCAGCCCCGTCTCGAACGGAAACACTGAAGCTTTCTTT. This sequence encodes CASSPVSNGNTEAFF.

The chain employs TRBV10-3 and TRBJ2-7; D unclear. The ends were cut back, 5 bases at V and 5 bases at J, with 13 bases in the middle. The V gene's germline CDR1 is ENHRY and CDR2 SYGVKD. The CDR3 covers 13 residues. CDR3 protein: CAISPGLEHEQYF. CDR3 DNA sequence: TGTGCCATCAGTCCGGGCCTCGAGCACGAGCAGTACTTC.

This chain links TRBV6-6 with TRBJ1-6, with D unresolved. The ends were cut back, 10 bases at V and 4 bases at J, with 20 bases in the middle. This CDR3 spans 16 amino acids. Per germline, CDR1 MNHNY and CDR2 SVGAGI (reference sequence). Here the CDR3 DNA reads TGTGCCACCGTAGACTTAGAGGGAATATATAATTCACCCCTCCACTTT. Translation gives CATVDLEGIYNSPLHF.

CDR3 protein: CASSEVPQGEQYF. The CDR3 coding sequence is TGTGCCAGCAGTGAAGTCCCCCAGGGGGAGCAGTACTTC. The V call is TRBV6-5, the J call TRBJ2-7; weak D call: TRBD1 (6 bases). This CDR3 contains 13 residues. Trimming pared 5 bases from V and 7 bases from J, leaving 15 bases between. Germline CDR1 MNHEY, CDR2 SVGAGI.

This chain links TRBV6-4 with TRBJ1-5; TRBD1 might be the D (6 bases). This CDR3 has 20 amino acids. The germline V gene has CDR1 MRHNA and CDR2 SNTAGT. V was shortened by 5 bases and J by 2 bases, with 28 bases between the two germline ends. CDR3 protein: CASSREGGPGVCIGNQPQHF. The DNA for the CDR3 is TGTGCCAGCAGTCGCGAAGGGGGACCTGGTGTTTGTATAGGCAATCAGCCCCAGCATTTT.

The chain recombines TRBV5-1 with TRBJ2-5; no reliable D call. Germline CDR1 is SGHRS and CDR2 is YFSETQ. This CDR3 is 13 amino acids long. Trimming pared 0 bases from V and 2 bases from J, leaving 5 bases between. CDR3 bases: TGCGCCAGCAGCTTGGAGATACAAGAGACCCAGTACTTC. Protein product: CASSLEIQETQYF.

The chain joins TRBV7-9 to TRBJ2-5, with unresolved D. V was shortened by 8 bases and J by 6 bases, with 13 bases between the two germline ends. There are 12 residues in the CDR3. Germline V gene sequence: CDR1 SEHNR, CDR2 FQNEAQ (reference sequence). CDR3 loop: CASLTSGQTQYF. Here the CDR3 DNA reads TGTGCCAGCTTAACCAGTGGTCAGACCCAGTACTTC.

In this sample, this clone turned up a few times. This rearrangement joins TRBV4-3 to TRBJ2-7; D unresolved. CDR1 and CDR2 from the germline V gene are LGHNA and YSLEER. V was trimmed by 4 bases and J by 3 bases, leaving 13 bases between them. The CDR3 loop spans 14 amino acids. The CDR3 bases are TGCGCCAGCAGCCGAGAAGGAAAATACTACGAGCAGTACTTC. Translating it yields CASSREGKYYEQYF.

The gene calls are TRBV19 and TRBJ2-3; D remains unclear. Germline V gene data show CDR1 as LNHDA and CDR2 as SQIVND (reference sequence). The V end was cut by 5 bases, the J end by 2 bases, with 14 bases between. CDR3 size: 15 residues. CDR3 coding DNA: TGTGCCAGTAGTTTTTTTGGGCGGATCACAGATACGCAGTATTTT. The encoded protein is CASSFFGRITDTQYF.

Turning to this clone: Because the CDR3's place on the DNA is in doubt, the DNA is left out and the CDR3 is given as listed by TCRdb. CDR3 amino acids: CASSVGQGTFF. The chain employs TRBV6-1 and TRBJ1-1; the table's TRBD1 call for D was not verified on the DNA. Counting both end residues, the CDR3 totals 11 amino acids. Germline CDR1 MNHNS, CDR2 SASEGT.

This rearrangement joins TRBV7-9 to TRBJ2-5; tentative D call: TRBD1 (7 bases). Trimming took off 1 base at V and 1 base at J, with 10 bases between the two ends. Germline CDR1 and CDR2: SEHNR and FQNEAQ (reference sequence). This CDR3 is 15 amino acids long. CDR3 protein: CASSLGGTAQETQYF. The CDR3 region has the DNA TGTGCCAGCAGCTTAGGCGGGACAGCCCAAGAGACCCAGTACTTC.

The chain combines TRBV6-5 with TRBJ2-2; 11 bases fit TRBD2. Per germline, CDR1 MNHEY and CDR2 SVGAGI. The CDR3 sequence is 15 residues long. J lost 7 bases, V lost 6 bases, and 7 bases had no gene match. The CDR3 nucleotides read TGTGCCAGCAGCCACAGGACTAGCGGGTTCGGGGAGCTGTTTTTT. Translation gives CASSHRTSGFGELFF.

The rearrangement joins TRBV10-3 to TRBJ2-1; TRBD1 agrees at 10 bases. With 10 bases clipped from V and 7 bases from J, the junction kept 10 bases outside the gene matches. Germline CDR1 ENHRY, CDR2 SYGVKD. This CDR3 is 14 amino acids long. CDR3 bases: TGTGCCACCTCCGGGGACAGGGGTGATAATGAGCAGTTCTTC. Amino acid sequence: CATSGDRGDNEQFF.

This chain connects TRBV7-2 to TRBJ1-5; D not resolved. The CDR3 has 14 residues. The germline CDR1 and CDR2 sequences are SGHTA and FQGNSA. V gave up 5 bases and J gave up 0 bases, with 8 bases separating them. DNA for the CDR3: TGTGCCAGCAGCCCGATCACTAGCAATCAGCCCCAGCATTTT. As protein: CASSPITSNQPQHF.

The chain combines TRBV28 with TRBJ2-2; TRBD2 aligns across 7 bases. Trimming took 7 bases from V and 5 from J; bases not matched to a gene: 13. CDR3 length: 16 residues. The germline V gene encodes CDR1 MDHEN and CDR2 SYDVKM. CDR3 sequence: CASNTRGGSGTGELFF. In DNA, the CDR3 is TGTGCCAGCAACACTCGGGGCGGGAGTGGGACCGGGGAGCTGTTTTTT. Full variable domain (missing parts from reference TRBV28 and TRBJ2-2): DVKVTQSSRYLVKRTGEKVFLECVQDMDHENMFWYRQDPGLGLRLIYFSYDVKMKEKGDIPEGYSVSREKKERFSLILESASTNQTSMYLCASNTRGGSGTGELFFGEGSRLTVL.